This T cell receptor (beta chain) was recovered during a study of blood T cell repertoires in COVID-19 (dated by TCRdb to 2018 to 2021). Describing the broader study: Collaborator samples came from the United States, Italy and Spain and covered acute and convalescent phases of COVID-19. The material from the prospective study consisted of cDNA or gDNA derived from T cells, B-cell-depleted T cells, or PBMCs. Samples were obtained from the ongoing ImmuneRACE study (first 160 participants) and from 1,254 subjects provided by 6 global collaborators. HLA class I and class II types, where available, came from metadata supplied by the sample provider rather than from assay-based typing. Deeply sampled blood TCRbeta repertoires from subjects exposed to, actively infected with, or recovered from COVID-19 were included in the dataset. Nearly every sample came with metadata listing a de-identified subject ID, COVID-19 status, age in years and sex. A freely available public database, intended as a resource for researchers studying the immune response to SARS-CoV-2, is where the repertoires were released. Beyond this particular receptor, the publication reports: Clinical and demographic metadata were provided uncurated, with the amount varying by source and participant.

TCRbeta CDR3 regions were amplified from genomic DNA using the immunoSEQ Assay, a bias-controlled multiplex PCR. Turning to the authors' computational methods: The number of nucleated cells in each sample was estimated from the amplification of reference gene primers within the assay. To quantify the absolute abundance of each unique TCRbeta CDR3 rearrangement, sequence reads were collapsed and filtered. For each sample, productive Simpson clonality was calculated as the square root of Simpson's diversity index over productive rearrangements. Sourced from immuneACCESS, this table was stored by TCRdb with only in-frame sequences that have V and J called. A share of the clones is absent; for the studies checked, an unresolved V gene accounts for under half, and the remainder has no known explanation. V, J and clone size are taken as reported in that table, and D and trimming were inferred from the DNA itself. In all, the sample holds roughly 380,000 clones, and 85% of those were seen once. Roughly 3.6% of the sample is taken by the ten largest.

Worth noting for this clone: This receptor's antigen is unknown. Base qualities are not at hand, and no much larger clone is one base apart.

Via the germline V gene (reference sequence), CDR1 is LNHDA and CDR2 SQIVND. Unmatched junction bases come to 10, with V trimmed by 6 bases and J by 5 bases. The CDR3 measures 15 amino acids from cysteine to phenylalanine. Solely the CDR3 DNA is kept, with 45 bases framed from the first base. The collaborating institutions used their own protocols to collect whole blood in K2EDTA tubes. Collaborator samples were shipped for TCRbeta analysis as frozen whole blood, isolated PBMCs, or DNA extracted from either sample type. Material: peripheral blood. This receptor was taken from a woman aged 18-29 years with acute or convalescent COVID-19. The V gene is TRBV19 and the J gene is TRBJ1-5; 7 nucleotides in the junction match TRBD1. The nucleotide sequence is TGTGCCAGTAGAAACCCAGGGGGATCGGATCAGCCCCAGCATTTT. This gives the protein CASRNPGGSDQPQHF.